The T cell receptor (beta chain) described here comes from a study of cytomegalovirus exposure and HLA in healthy donors. The data were produced by immunoSEQ multiplex PCR, yet TCRdb's version contains in-frame clones alone and is incomplete. The profile shows some 100,000 clones, roughly 82% of them singletons. The CDR3 is 15 residues long. The V segment lost 6 bases and the J segment 3 bases; nucleotides outside the gene matches: 7. Germline CDR1 MGHDK, CDR2 SYGVNS. Sequencing used PBMCs. The sequence was collected from a young man in good health and CMV-seronegative. The rearrangement uses TRBV25-1 and TRBJ1-5; 8 nucleotides match TRBD1. The CDR3 DNA is TGTGCCAGCAGCTTGGGGGGACAGGCCAATCAGCCCCAGCATTTT. This translates into CASSLGGQANQPQHF. The full variable domain, its missing parts supplied by reference TRBV25-1 and TRBJ1-5, is EADIYQTPRYLVIGTGKKITLECSQTMGHDKMYWYQQDPGMELHLIHYSYGVNSTEKGDLSSESTVSRIRTEHFPLTLESARPSHTSQYLCASSLGGQANQPQHFGDGTRLSIL.